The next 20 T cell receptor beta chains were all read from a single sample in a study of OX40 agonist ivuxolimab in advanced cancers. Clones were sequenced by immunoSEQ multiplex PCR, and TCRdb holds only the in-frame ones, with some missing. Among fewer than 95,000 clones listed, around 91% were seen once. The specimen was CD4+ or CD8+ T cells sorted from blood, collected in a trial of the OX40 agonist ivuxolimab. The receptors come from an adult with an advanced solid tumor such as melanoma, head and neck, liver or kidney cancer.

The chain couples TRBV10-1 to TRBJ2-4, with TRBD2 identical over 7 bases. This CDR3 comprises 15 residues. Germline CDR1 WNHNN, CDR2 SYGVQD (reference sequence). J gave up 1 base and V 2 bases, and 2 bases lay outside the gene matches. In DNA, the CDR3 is TGCGCCAGCAGTGAGGTCGGGAGGGCCAAAAACATTCAGTACTTC. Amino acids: CASSEVGRAKNIQYF.

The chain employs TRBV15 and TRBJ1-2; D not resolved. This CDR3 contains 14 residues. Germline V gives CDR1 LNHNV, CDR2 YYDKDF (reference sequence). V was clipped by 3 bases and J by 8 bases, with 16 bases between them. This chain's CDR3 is CATSRAGPLSGYTF. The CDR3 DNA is TGTGCCACCAGCAGGGCCGGGCCCCTTAGCGGCTACACCTTC.

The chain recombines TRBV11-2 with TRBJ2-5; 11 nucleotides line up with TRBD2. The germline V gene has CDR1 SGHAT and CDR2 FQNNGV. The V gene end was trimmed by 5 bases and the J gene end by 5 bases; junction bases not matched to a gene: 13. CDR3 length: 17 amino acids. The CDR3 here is CASSTTSGRAWGETQYF. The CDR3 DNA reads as TGTGCCAGCAGCACCACTAGCGGGAGAGCCTGGGGGGAGACCCAGTACTTC.

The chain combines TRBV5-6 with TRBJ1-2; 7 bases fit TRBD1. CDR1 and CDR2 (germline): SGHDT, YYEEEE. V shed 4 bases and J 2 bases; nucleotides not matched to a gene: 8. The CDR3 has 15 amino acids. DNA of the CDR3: TGTGCCAGCAGCCAGGGGGGTACCTTCAACTATGGCTACACCTTC. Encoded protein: CASSQGGTFNYGYTF.

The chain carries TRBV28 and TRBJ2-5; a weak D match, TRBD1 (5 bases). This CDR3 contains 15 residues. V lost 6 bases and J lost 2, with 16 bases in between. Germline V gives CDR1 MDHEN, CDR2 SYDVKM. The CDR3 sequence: CASSRAGFGQETQYF. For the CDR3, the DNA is TGTGCCAGCAGCCGCGCAGGGTTTGGGCAAGAGACCCAGTACTTC.

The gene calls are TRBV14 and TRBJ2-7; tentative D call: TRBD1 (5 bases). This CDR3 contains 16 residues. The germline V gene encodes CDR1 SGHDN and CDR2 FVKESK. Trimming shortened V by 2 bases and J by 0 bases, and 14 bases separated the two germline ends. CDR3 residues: CASSQKGVSLSYEQYF. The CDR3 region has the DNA TGTGCCAGCAGCCAAAAAGGGGTCTCCCTCTCCTACGAGCAGTACTTC.

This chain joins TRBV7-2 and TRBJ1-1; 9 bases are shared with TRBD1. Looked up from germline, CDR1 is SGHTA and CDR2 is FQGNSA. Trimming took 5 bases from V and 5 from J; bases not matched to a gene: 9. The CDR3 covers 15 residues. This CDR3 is CASSPWTGVNTEAFF. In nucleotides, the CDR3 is TGTGCCAGCAGCCCTTGGACAGGGGTAAATACTGAAGCTTTCTTT. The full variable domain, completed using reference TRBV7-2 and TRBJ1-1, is GAGVSQSPSNKVTEKGKDVELRCDPISGHTALYWYRQSLGQGLEFLIYFQGNSAPDKSGLPSDRFSAERTGGSVSTLTIQRTQQEDSAVYLCASSPWTGVNTEAFFGQGTRLTVV.

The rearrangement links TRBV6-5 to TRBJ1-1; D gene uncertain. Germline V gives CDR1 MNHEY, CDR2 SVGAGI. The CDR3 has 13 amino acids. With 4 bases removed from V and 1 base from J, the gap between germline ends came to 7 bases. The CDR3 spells CASSLTRNTEAFF. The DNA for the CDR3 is TGTGCCAGCAGTTTAACCAGGAACACTGAAGCTTTCTTT.

This chain's CDR3 is CSVSWQTRPNEQFF. The CDR3 region has the DNA TGCAGCGTTTCCTGGCAAACCAGGCCCAATGAGCAGTTCTTC. This chain links TRBV29-1 with TRBJ2-1, with unresolved D. V lost 5 bases and J 6 bases, leaving 17 bases between the germline ends. Germline loops: CDR1 SQVTM, CDR2 ANQGSEA. This CDR3 spans 14 amino acids.

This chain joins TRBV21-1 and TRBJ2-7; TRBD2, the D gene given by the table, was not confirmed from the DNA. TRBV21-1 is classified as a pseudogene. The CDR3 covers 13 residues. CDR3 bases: TGTGCCAGCTGGGTAGCGGATTCCTACGAGCAGTACTTC. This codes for CASWVADSYEQYF.

The CDR3 nucleotides read TGTGCCAGCAGTTTCGCAGGGTGGATGGACATTCAGTACTTC. This translates into CASSFAGWMDIQYF. This chain uses TRBV27 with TRBJ2-4, with D possibly being TRBD1 (5 bases). Germline CDR1 reads MNHEY; CDR2 reads SMNVEV (reference sequence). The CDR3 spans 14 residues. The ends were cut back, 3 bases at V and 8 bases at J, with 14 bases in the middle.

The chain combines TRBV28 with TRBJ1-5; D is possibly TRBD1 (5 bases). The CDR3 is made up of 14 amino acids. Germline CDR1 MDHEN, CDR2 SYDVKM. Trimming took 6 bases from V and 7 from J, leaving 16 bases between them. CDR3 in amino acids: CASRKTESRQPQHF. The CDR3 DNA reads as TGTGCCAGCAGGAAGACAGAATCACGGCAGCCCCAGCATTTT.

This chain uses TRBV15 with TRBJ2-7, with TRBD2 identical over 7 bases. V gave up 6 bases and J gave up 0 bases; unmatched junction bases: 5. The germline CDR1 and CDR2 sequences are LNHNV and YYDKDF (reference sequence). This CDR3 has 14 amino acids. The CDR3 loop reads CATRAGRTSYEQYF. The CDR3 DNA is TGTGCCACCAGAGCGGGGCGGACCTCCTACGAGCAGTACTTC.

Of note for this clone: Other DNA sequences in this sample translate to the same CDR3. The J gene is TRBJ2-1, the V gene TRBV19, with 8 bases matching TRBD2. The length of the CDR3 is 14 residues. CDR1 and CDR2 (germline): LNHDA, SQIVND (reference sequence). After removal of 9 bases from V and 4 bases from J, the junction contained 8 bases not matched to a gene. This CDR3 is CASRGGSSYNEQFF. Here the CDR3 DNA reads TGTGCCAGCCGGGGGGGGAGTTCTTACAATGAGCAGTTCTTC.

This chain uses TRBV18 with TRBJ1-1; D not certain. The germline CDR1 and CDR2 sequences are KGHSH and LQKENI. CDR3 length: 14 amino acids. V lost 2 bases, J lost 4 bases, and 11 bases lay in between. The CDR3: CASSPVTGGTEAFF. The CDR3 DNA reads TGTGCCAGCTCACCAGTTACTGGAGGCACTGAAGCTTTCTTT.

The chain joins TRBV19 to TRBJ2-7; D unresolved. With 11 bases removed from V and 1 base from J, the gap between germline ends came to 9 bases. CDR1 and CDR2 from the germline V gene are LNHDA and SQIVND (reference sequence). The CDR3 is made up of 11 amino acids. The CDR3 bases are TGTGCCTCTGGAGCGTCCTACGAGCAGTACTTC. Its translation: CASGASYEQYF.

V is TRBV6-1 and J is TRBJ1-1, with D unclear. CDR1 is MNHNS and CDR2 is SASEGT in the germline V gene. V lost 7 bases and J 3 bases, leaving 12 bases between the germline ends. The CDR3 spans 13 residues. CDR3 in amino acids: CASTRTLDTEAFF. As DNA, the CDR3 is TGTGCCAGCACCCGGACGCTAGACACTGAAGCTTTCTTT.

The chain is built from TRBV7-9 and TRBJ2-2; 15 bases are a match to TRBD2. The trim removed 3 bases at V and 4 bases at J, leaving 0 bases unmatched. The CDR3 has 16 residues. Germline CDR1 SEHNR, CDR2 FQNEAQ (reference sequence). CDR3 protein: CASSLGLAGGTGELFF. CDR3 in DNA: TGTGCCAGCAGCTTGGGACTAGCGGGAGGCACCGGGGAGCTGTTTTTT. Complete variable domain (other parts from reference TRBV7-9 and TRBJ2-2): DTGVSQNPRHKITKRGQNVTFRCDPISEHNRLYWYRQTLGQGPEFLTYFQNEAQLEKSRLLSDRFSAERPKGSFSTLEIQRTEQGDSAMYLCASSLGLAGGTGELFFGEGSRLTVL.

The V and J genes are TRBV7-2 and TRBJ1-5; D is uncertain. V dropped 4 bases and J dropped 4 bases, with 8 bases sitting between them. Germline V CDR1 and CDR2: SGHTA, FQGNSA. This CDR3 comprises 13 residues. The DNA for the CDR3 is TGTGCCAGCAGCTCTGACATGAATCAGCCCCAGCATTTT. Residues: CASSSDMNQPQHF.

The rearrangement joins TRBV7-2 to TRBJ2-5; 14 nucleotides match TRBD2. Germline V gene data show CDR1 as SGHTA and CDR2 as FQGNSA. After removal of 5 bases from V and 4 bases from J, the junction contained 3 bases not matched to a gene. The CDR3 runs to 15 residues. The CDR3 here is CASSKGLAGVETQYF. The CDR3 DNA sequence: TGTGCCAGCAGCAAGGGACTAGCGGGAGTAGAGACCCAGTACTTC. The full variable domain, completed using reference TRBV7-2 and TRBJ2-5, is GAGVSQSPSNKVTEKGKDVELRCDPISGHTALYWYRQSLGQGLEFLIYFQGNSAPDKSGLPSDRFSAERTGGSVSTLTIQRTQQEDSAVYLCASSKGLAGVETQYFGPGTRLLVL.